One sample yielded the 31 T cell receptor beta chains listed below, sequenced in a study of vaccination and CD4 T cells after COVID-19. Once obtained from cultured CD4+ T cells, the DNA was sequenced using the Oncomine TCR Beta short-read assay. TCRdb fed the PCR reads into MiXCR, producing one record per CDR3 protein. The table has under 25,000 distinct CDR3 sequences, 67% seen once. Treatment noted: roughly ten-day PBMC culture with coronavirus spike peptide pools or control peptides (ViraFEST assay). What these receptors recognize is not known. The material sequenced was CD4+ T cells from blood, cultured in vitro. The source is a human donor who had recovered from COVID-19.

The V call is TRBV30, the J call TRBJ2-1; 16 positions agree with TRBD2. This CDR3 contains 17 residues. The junction had 12 bases not matched to a gene; V was cut back by 3 bases and J by 10 bases. In germline, CDR1 is GTSNPN, CDR2 SVGIG (reference sequence). CDR3 amino acids: CAWSLGTSGRVWEEQFF. The CDR3 coding sequence is TGTGCCTGGAGCCTAGGGACTAGCGGGAGGGTATGGGAGGAGCAGTTCTTC.

This clonotype was seen once. This rearrangement joins TRBV12-3 or TRBV12-4 to TRBJ2-5, with D hard to call. The V gene lost 5 bases and the J gene lost 0 bases, with 13 bases spanning the gap. CDR3 size: 15 residues. Here the CDR3 reads CASSPQHDNQETQYF. In DNA, the CDR3 is TGTGCCAGCAGTCCCCAACATGACAACCAAGAGACCCAGTACTTC.

This clonotype came up a few times. The genes are TRBV27 and TRBJ1-5; no clear D gene. This CDR3 is built from 14 residues. CDR1 and CDR2 from the germline V gene are MNHEY and SMNVEV (reference sequence). Between the trimmed V and J ends, which lost 10 bases and 4 bases, there was a span of 17 bases. The CDR3 region has the DNA TGTGCCACCCAACGGGAGGGCGCTAATCAGCCCCAGCATTTT. Residues: CATQREGANQPQHF.

The chain employs TRBV2 and TRBJ2-7; the match to TRBD2 covers 8 bases. Germline V lookup: CDR1 SNHLY, CDR2 FYNNEI. The junction had 6 bases not matched to a gene; V was cut back by 7 bases and J by 4 bases. This CDR3 has 13 residues. In DNA form, the CDR3 reads TGTGCCAGCAAGTTAGCGGGATCTTACGAGCAGTACTTC. This codes for CASKLAGSYEQYF.

This chain joins TRBV6-5 and TRBJ1-5; D gene uncertain. This CDR3 spans 15 amino acids. Trimming stripped 2 bases from V and 2 bases from J, with 10 bases between. Looked up from germline, CDR1 is MNHEY and CDR2 is SVGAGI. CDR3 region: CASSYDRSGNQPQHF. The CDR3 nucleotides are TGTGCCAGCAGTTACGATAGGTCGGGCAATCAGCCCCAGCATTTT.

The chain combines TRBV6-5 with TRBJ2-4, with a weak D call TRBD2 (6 bases). CDR1 is MNHEY and CDR2 is SVGAGI in the germline V gene. The germline V and J ends were trimmed by 2 bases and 1 base, with 9 bases remaining between them. The CDR3 has 15 amino acids. Here the CDR3 DNA reads TGTGCCAGCAGTTACGGGACTCAGGCCAAAAACATTCAGTACTTC. Translation: CASSYGTQAKNIQYF.

This chain joins TRBV15 and TRBJ1-5; D ambiguous. Germline CDR1 and CDR2: LNHNV and YYDKDF (reference sequence). Trimming left V 0 bases short and J 7 bases short, with 13 bases between. The CDR3 length is 15 residues. The CDR3 spells CATSRDTGGGQPQHF. CDR3 nucleotides: TGTGCCACCAGCAGAGATACGGGTGGTGGGCAGCCCCAGCATTTT.

This clonotype was counted a few times. The rearrangement joins TRBV7-2 to TRBJ1-1; no clear D. CDR1 and CDR2 (germline): SGHTA, FQGNSA. V was pared by 5 bases and J by 3 bases, with 10 bases between. There are 13 residues in the CDR3. The CDR3 DNA sequence: TGTGCCAGCAGCCCCGGACTCCACACTGAAGCTTTCTTT. Translated, it gives CASSPGLHTEAFF.

This clonotype was observed a handful of times. The junction shows a germline mismatch at one end, possibly a read error. The genes are TRBV7-8 and TRBJ1-2; TRBD1 agrees at 9 bases. Germline CDR1 SGHVS, CDR2 FQNEAQ. The CDR3 extends over 16 amino acids. The CDR3 DNA reads TGTGCCAGCAGATTAGGGTTAGGGACAGGGATCGGTGGCTACACCTTC. It specifies CASRLGLGTGIGGYTF.

This clonotype ranks as medium-sized (0.01 to 0.1%). This chain links TRBV7-9 with TRBJ2-5; 10 bases fit TRBD1. Germline assignment: CDR1 SEHNR and CDR2 FQNEAQ (reference sequence). The length of the CDR3 is 16 residues. V lost 6 bases to trimming and J lost 4 bases; unmatched junction nucleotides: 11. CDR3 coding DNA: TGTGCCAGCAGACAACGAGGAGGGACAGGGGTAGAGACCCAGTACTTC. This encodes CASRQRGGTGVETQYF.

The genes are TRBV24-1 and TRBJ2-6; D perhaps matches TRBD2 (5 bases). CDR3 length equals 12 residues. Trimming removed 6 bases at V and 8 bases at J, with 7 bases between. Looked up from germline, CDR1 is KGHDR and CDR2 is SFDVKD. CDR3 sequence (DNA): TGTGCCACCAGTCGGGGTCCCAACGTCCTGACTTTC. Translation gives CATSRGPNVLTF.

This chain links TRBV19 with TRBJ1-1; TRBD1 is a possible D gene (5 bases). Germline V gene data show CDR1 as LNHDA and CDR2 as SQIVND (reference sequence). The CDR3 is made up of 14 amino acids. Trimming took off 2 bases at V and 0 bases at J, with 7 bases between the two ends. The chain's CDR3 is CASSIWGMNTEAFF. The DNA for the CDR3 is TGTGCCAGTAGTATATGGGGGATGAACACTGAAGCTTTCTTT.

The chain employs TRBV6-5 and TRBJ1-1; D uncertain. The CDR3 is 13 amino acids. CDR1 is MNHEY and CDR2 is SVGAGI in the germline V gene. The V end lost 3 bases, the J end lost 7 bases, and 12 bases lay between the germline ends. Here the CDR3 reads CASSYKLGSEAFF. In DNA form, the CDR3 reads TGTGCCAGCAGTTATAAATTGGGTAGTGAAGCTTTCTTT.

The chain links TRBV10-3 to TRBJ1-2; the D is unclear. This CDR3 is built from 18 residues. The germline gives CDR1 ENHRY, CDR2 SYGVKD. The ends were cut back, 0 bases at V and 1 base at J, with 18 bases in the middle. DNA for the CDR3: TGTGCCATCAGTGAGTCTGGAGGCCGTGGACGGTTTAACTATGGCTACACCTTC. Protein: CAISESGGRGRFNYGYTF.

The rearrangement uses TRBV24-1 and TRBJ2-1; TRBD2 aligns across 7 bases. After removal of 6 bases from V and 9 bases from J, the junction contained 10 bases not matched to a gene. Germline V CDR1 and CDR2: KGHDR, SFDVKD. The CDR3 loop spans 14 amino acids. The CDR3 coding sequence is TGTGCCACCAGTCCCGCGGGAGTGGTAGGTGAGCAGTTCTTC. Its translation is CATSPAGVVGEQFF.

This sequence joins TRBV6-5 and TRBJ2-5; the D is unclear. The CDR3 spans 13 residues. Germline CDR1 MNHEY, CDR2 SVGAGI. Trimming cost V 0 bases and J 5 bases, with 7 bases left between them. The CDR3 DNA sequence: TGTGCCAGCAGTTACTCCGGTTTGGAGACCCAGTACTTC. Its translation: CASSYSGLETQYF.

The chain joins TRBV15 to TRBJ1-5; possible D gene TRBD1, 5 bases. Per the germline V gene, CDR1 is LNHNV and CDR2 is YYDKDF (reference sequence). V was pared by 7 bases and J by 4 bases, with 17 bases between. The CDR3 contains 15 residues. CDR3 DNA sequence: TGTGCCACCATGTCGGGGGACGGGGGGAATCAGCCCCAGCATTTT. Its translation: CATMSGDGGNQPQHF.

The chain couples TRBV27 to TRBJ2-4; TRBD2 aligns across 7 bases. V gave up 7 bases and J gave up 9 bases; unmatched junction bases: 9. CDR3 length: 13 residues. Germline V lookup: CDR1 MNHEY, CDR2 SMNVEV (reference sequence). CDR3 bases: TGTGCCAGCACCGGTCGCGGGAGTGTCATTCAGTACTTC. This translates into CASTGRGSVIQYF.

The V and J genes are TRBV5-3 and TRBJ1-5; maybe TRBD1 (5 bases). TRBV5-3 qualifies as an ORF whose function is uncertain. The CDR3 has 16 amino acids. V shed 0 bases and J shed 6 bases, with 16 bases lying between them. CDR3 in DNA: TGTGCCAGAAGCTTGGAGGACAAGCCTAACCCTCAGCCCCAGCATTTT. It codes for CARSLEDKPNPQPQHF.

This chain joins TRBV28 and TRBJ1-5; D is possibly TRBD1 (6 bases). The V end was cut by 3 bases, the J end by 1 base, with 10 bases between. The length of the CDR3 is 15 residues. Germline CDR1 MDHEN, CDR2 SYDVKM. Here the CDR3 reads CASSFWGGSNQPQHF. The CDR3 nucleotides are TGTGCCAGCAGTTTTTGGGGGGGCAGCAATCAGCCCCAGCATTTT.

The chain carries TRBV29-1 and TRBJ2-5, with a possible D match to TRBD2 (5 bases). This CDR3 contains 13 residues. Germline CDR1 SQVTM, CDR2 ANQGSEA. Trimming took off 3 bases at V and 2 bases at J, with 10 bases between the two ends. For the CDR3, the DNA is TGCAGCGTTGATTGGCCGGGGCAAGAGACCCAGTACTTC. As protein: CSVDWPGQETQYF.

Of note for this clonotype: A read error may account for a junction end that differs from germline. The rearrangement joins TRBV6-1 to TRBJ1-1; D gene unclear. The CDR3 length is 12 residues. The germline CDR1 and CDR2 sequences are MNHNS and SASEGT. CDR3 protein: CAISGAGPEAFF. The DNA of the CDR3 is TGTGCCATCAGTGGCGCGGGTCCTGAAGCTTTCTTT.

V and J are TRBV6-5 and TRBJ1-2, with no clear D. The V gene's germline CDR1 is MNHEY and CDR2 SVGAGI. There are 13 residues in the CDR3. V was clipped by 2 bases and J by 5 bases, with 9 bases between them. The CDR3 nucleotides read TGTGCCAGCAGTTACACTGAGAGTTATGGCTACACCTTC. This codes for CASSYTESYGYTF.

The rearrangement uses TRBV5-4 and TRBJ2-2; TRBD2 aligns across 8 bases. The germline V gene encodes CDR1 SGHNT and CDR2 YYREEE (reference sequence). This CDR3 is 15 amino acids long. V lost 2 bases and J lost 4; bases outside the gene matches: 4. Here the CDR3 reads CASSLASGFTGELFF. CDR3 nucleotides: TGTGCCAGCAGCTTAGCTAGCGGGTTCACCGGGGAGCTGTTTTTT.

This chain's CDR3 is CASRGRTGELFF. CDR3 DNA: TGCGCCAGCCGTGGGAGGACCGGGGAGCTGTTTTTT. The chain links TRBV10-1 to TRBJ2-2; possibly TRBD2 for D (6 bases). Germline V gene sequence: CDR1 WNHNN, CDR2 SYGVQD (reference sequence). Trimming left V 8 bases short and J 5 bases short, with 9 bases between. The CDR3 has 12 amino acids.

The rearrangement links TRBV28 to TRBJ1-1; TRBD1 aligns across 8 bases. The germline V gene has CDR1 MDHEN and CDR2 SYDVKM. The CDR3 has 13 amino acids. V was clipped by 6 bases and J by 4 bases; unmatched bases: 4. CDR3 DNA: TGTGCCAGCAGGCGGACAGGGTCCACTGAAGCTTTCTTT. It translates to CASRRTGSTEAFF.

The gene calls are TRBV7-2 and TRBJ1-4; TRBD1 matches 7 bases. Germline-derived CDR1 and CDR2 are SGHTA and FQGNSA. With V trimmed by 5 bases and J by 8 bases, 14 bases remained unmatched. There are 16 residues in the CDR3. The CDR3 region is CASSPRARGAVEKLFF. CDR3 in DNA: TGTGCCAGCAGCCCCAGGGCCAGGGGGGCGGTGGAAAAACTGTTTTTT.

In this sample, this clonotype turned up a few times. The chain joins TRBV28 to TRBJ2-5; 7 bases fit TRBD1. Per the germline V gene, CDR1 is MDHEN and CDR2 is SYDVKM. The V segment lost 3 bases and the J segment 7 bases; nucleotides outside the gene matches: 17. The CDR3 spans 17 residues. This chain's CDR3 is CASSLRRQGLGMRTQYF. CDR3 DNA: TGTGCCAGCAGTTTGCGGCGACAGGGTCTAGGGATGAGGACCCAGTACTTC.

CDR3 residues: CASDRGGNTIYF. CDR3 nucleotides: TGTGCCAGCGACAGGGGTGGAAACACCATATATTTT. The V call is TRBV2, the J call TRBJ1-3; 8 positions agree with TRBD1. This CDR3 comprises 12 residues. CDR1 is SNHLY, CDR2 FYNNEI, per germline. After removal of 8 bases from V and 3 bases from J, the junction contained 0 bases not matched to a gene. The whole variable domain, filled in from reference TRBV2 and TRBJ1-3, reads EPEVTQTPSHQVTQMGQEVILRCVPISNHLYFYWYRQILGQKVEFLVSFYNNEISEKSEIFDDQFSVERPDGSNFTLKIRSTKLEDSAMYFCASDRGGNTIYFGEGSWLTVV.

The sample holds a few counts of this clonotype. The chain joins TRBV20-1 to TRBJ1-1; weak D call: TRBD1 (6 bases). The CDR3 extends over 14 amino acids. Trimming took 1 base from V and 6 from J, leaving 15 bases between them. Germline CDR1 reads DFQATT; CDR2 reads SNEGSKA (reference sequence). Here the CDR3 reads CSARGKRGAPEAFF. CDR3 DNA: TGCAGTGCTAGAGGAAAACGGGGGGCCCCTGAAGCTTTCTTT.

The rearrangement uses TRBV20-1 and TRBJ2-3, with 10 bases that match TRBD1. V was pared by 6 bases and J by 4 bases, with 7 bases of the junction left unmatched. The CDR3 runs 14 residues. CDR1 is DFQATT and CDR2 is SNEGSKA in the germline V gene (reference sequence). The CDR3 nucleotides are TGCAGTGCCTGGGGACAGGGGTACGCAGATACGCAGTATTTT. Residues: CSAWGQGYADTQYF.